One T cell receptor (beta chain) is described in this entry. Its antigen is as yet unknown. The data are from a study of T cell responses to AZD1222 COVID-19 vaccine. This CDR3 has 14 amino acids. The germline V and J ends were trimmed by 5 bases and 5 bases, with 15 bases remaining between them. Germline V gives CDR1 MNHEY, CDR2 SMNVEV (reference sequence). Whole-study results and caveats: White British people made up most donors, females outnumbered males, and clonal diversity was possibly underestimated. Baseline seropositivity occurred in only a handful of AZD1222 recipients. Close to half of spike-specific TCRs reportedly recognize unmutated variant regions. Regions 160-218 and 743-854 dominated among vaccine-associated CD4 TCRs spanning spike.

The data were produced by immunoSEQ multiplex PCR, yet TCRdb's version contains in-frame clones alone and is incomplete. This sample carries 130,000 to 150,000 clones, about 93% of them seen once, and the ten largest clones take 4% to 6%. The chain joins TRBV27 to TRBJ1-2; D perhaps matches TRBD1 (5 bases). This sample comprised peripheral blood, obtained on day 0 of AZD1222 vaccination. The clonotype comes from an adult in good health. CDR3 sequence: CASSASGWGYGYTF. The CDR3 DNA sequence: TGTGCCAGCAGTGCTTCAGGGTGGGGGTATGGCTACACCTTC.